The 21 T cell receptor beta chains listed next were all sequenced from one sample in a study of shared clonotypes between healthy human individuals. The protocol was immunoSEQ multiplex PCR, while the TCRdb copy is restricted to in-frame clones and leaves out a portion. The sample consists of about 600,000 clones, less than 98% of them appearing once. Sequencing input: naive CD4+ T cells sorted from blood. Stated subset: CD45RA+ positively selected. These TCRs come from a woman aged 30 to 39 in good health.

V usage is TRBV5-1 and J usage is TRBJ1-3; D is uncertain. The CDR3 has 15 residues. Between the trimmed V and J ends, which lost 0 bases and 0 bases, there was a span of 7 bases. The germline V gene has CDR1 SGHRS and CDR2 YFSETQ. The CDR3 reads CASSLGAASGNTIYF. The CDR3 DNA reads TGCGCCAGCAGCTTGGGGGCAGCCTCTGGAAACACCATATATTTT.

The rearrangement joins TRBV28 to TRBJ1-5; 7 bases line up with TRBD1. CDR1 MDHEN and CDR2 SYDVKM come from the germline V gene. V dropped 3 bases and J dropped 0; count of bases not matched to a gene: 17. The CDR3 is 20 residues long. This chain's CDR3 is CASSFTIRGGPSFSNQPQHF. CDR3 bases: TGTGCCAGCAGTTTCACAATCAGGGGGGGCCCTTCTTTTAGCAATCAGCCCCAGCATTTT.

The CDR3 DNA follows: TGTGCCAGCAGGCCGGGACCCAGCTCCTACGAGCAGTACTTC. This sequence encodes CASRPGPSSYEQYF. V and J are TRBV2 and TRBJ2-7, with D perhaps being TRBD1 or TRBD2 (5 bases each). Germline V gene data show CDR1 as SNHLY and CDR2 as FYNNEI. The CDR3 extends over 14 amino acids. V lost 6 bases and J 0 bases, leaving 12 bases between the germline ends.

In the case of this clone: Distinct nucleotide sequences in the sample also encode this CDR3. This chain links TRBV18 with TRBJ2-7, with 7 bases aligning to TRBD2. This CDR3 has 14 amino acids. Germline trimming cut 1 base from V and 0 bases from J; bases unmatched to any gene: 0. Germline CDR1 is KGHSH and CDR2 is LQKENI. The CDR3 loop reads CASSPRGSSYEQYF. The CDR3 DNA reads TGTGCCAGCTCACCACGCGGGAGCTCCTACGAGCAGTACTTC.

The V call is TRBV28, the J call TRBJ2-7; possibly TRBD2 for D (5 bases). This CDR3 is 13 amino acids long. V gave up 3 bases and J gave up 4 bases, with 10 bases separating them. Germline V lookup: CDR1 MDHEN, CDR2 SYDVKM. CDR3 loop: CASSFPSSYEQYF. In DNA form, the CDR3 reads TGTGCCAGCAGTTTCCCTAGCTCGTACGAGCAGTACTTC.

The V call is TRBV7-2, the J call TRBJ2-5, with a weak D call TRBD2 (7 bases). V lost 6 bases, J lost 7 bases, and 18 bases lay in between. The germline V gene has CDR1 SGHTA and CDR2 FQGNSA. This CDR3 is built from 14 residues. The CDR3 coding sequence is TGTGCCAGCAGTCATTCTAGCGGAGGGGGGACCCAGTACTTC. Protein: CASSHSSGGGTQYF.

The rearrangement uses TRBV11-2 and TRBJ2-5, with TRBD2 as a possible D gene (5 bases). Germline V lookup: CDR1 SGHAT, CDR2 FQNNGV. CDR3 length equals 14 residues. The V and J ends lost 2 bases and 5 bases respectively, with 12 bases between them. CDR3 in DNA: TGTGCCAGCAGCTTATACGGGGTTAGGGAGACCCAGTACTTC. It codes for CASSLYGVRETQYF. Combining the CDR3 with reference TRBV11-2 and TRBJ2-5 gives the whole variable domain EAGVAQSPRYKIIEKRQSVAFWCNPISGHATLYWYQQILGQGPKLLIQFQNNGVVDDSQLPKDRFSAERLKGVDSTLKIQPAKLEDSAVYLCASSLYGVRETQYFGPGTRLLVL.

The chain combines TRBV6-1 with TRBJ2-7, with TRBD1 as a possible D gene (5 bases). This CDR3 contains 14 residues. V dropped 7 bases and J dropped 4 bases, with 17 bases sitting between them. The germline CDR1 and CDR2 sequences are MNHNS and SASEGT. The CDR3: CASTSSHGQYEQYF. The CDR3, as DNA: TGTGCCAGCACCTCCTCCCACGGACAATACGAGCAGTACTTC.

This chain links TRBV21-1 with TRBJ2-1; TRBD1, the D gene given by the table, was not confirmed from the DNA. TRBV21-1 corresponds to a pseudogene. This CDR3 spans 14 amino acids. This CDR3 is CASSKDRGQYEQFF. The CDR3 DNA is TGTGCCAGCAGCAAGGACAGGGGGCAGTACGAGCAGTTCTTC.

V gene TRBV5-1 combines with J gene TRBJ2-7, with TRBD1 as a possible D gene (6 bases). The CDR3 is 15 residues long. Trimming left V 2 bases short and J 6 bases short, with 18 bases between. Germline CDR1 and CDR2: SGHRS and YFSETQ. Here the CDR3 DNA reads TGCGCCAGCAGCTTATCGCCCACAGGGTCGGGCGAGCAGTACTTC. Its protein product is CASSLSPTGSGEQYF.

V and J are TRBV10-3 and TRBJ1-1; 10 bases map to TRBD1. Per germline, CDR1 ENHRY and CDR2 SYGVKD. V trimming: 10 bases; J trimming: 1 base; junction bases outside the gene matches: 3. The CDR3 covers 13 residues. The CDR3 nucleotides read TGTGCCAGCAGGGACAGGGGGAACACTGAAGCTTTCTTT. This encodes CASRDRGNTEAFF.

The chain joins TRBV7-8 to TRBJ2-3; a possible D gene is TRBD2 (6 bases). Germline V gives CDR1 SGHVS, CDR2 FQNEAQ. The CDR3 totals 16 residues. The V gene lost 5 bases and the J gene lost 2 bases, with 17 bases spanning the gap. CDR3 coding DNA: TGTGCCAGCAGCGAGAAGAGGAGGGCTAACACAGATACGCAGTATTTT. The encoded protein is CASSEKRRANTDTQYF. Supplemented by reference TRBV7-8 and TRBJ2-3, the full variable domain reads GAGVSQSPRYKVAKRGQDVALRCDPISGHVSLFWYQQALGQGPEFLTYFQNEAQLDKSGLPSDRFFAERPEGSVSTLKIQRTQQEDSAVYLCASSEKRRANTDTQYFGPGTRLTVL.

This chain links TRBV6-5 with TRBJ1-2; D is uncertain. CDR1 is MNHEY, CDR2 SVGAGI, per germline. The CDR3 runs 14 residues. With 0 bases removed from V and 3 bases from J, the gap between germline ends came to 8 bases. The CDR3, as DNA: TGTGCCAGCAGTTACTCATCCGGGGACTATGGCTACACCTTC. It codes for CASSYSSGDYGYTF.

This clone was found once. This chain links TRBV28 with TRBJ2-3, with D perhaps TRBD2 (6 bases). The CDR3 extends over 13 amino acids. Germline assignment: CDR1 MDHEN and CDR2 SYDVKM. CDR3 DNA: TGTGCGGAGGGATCTCGCAGCACAGATACGCAGTATTTT. Protein sequence: CAEGSRSTDTQYF. The whole variable domain, filled in from reference TRBV28 and TRBJ2-3, reads DVKVTQSSRYLVKRTGEKVFLECVQDMDHENMFWYRQDPGLGLRLIYFSYDVKMKEKGDIPEGYSVSREKKERFSLILESASTNQTSMYLCAEGSRSTDTQYFGPGTRLTVL.

This clone has a single count. Other nucleotide sequences from this sample produce the same CDR3. The chain combines TRBV18 with TRBJ2-3; no definite D call. CDR1 and CDR2 from the germline V gene are KGHSH and LQKENI. The CDR3 spans 13 residues. V was shortened by 0 bases and J by 6 bases, with 7 bases between the two germline ends. The CDR3 coding sequence is TGTGCCAGCTCACCACCATCTACGGATACGCAGTATTTT. It specifies CASSPPSTDTQYF. The full variable domain, its missing parts supplied by reference TRBV18 and TRBJ2-3, is NAGVMQNPRHLVRRRGQEARLRCSPMKGHSHVYWYRQLPEEGLKFMVYLQKENIIDESGMPKERFSAEFPKEGPSILRIQQVVRGDSAAYFCASSPPSTDTQYFGPGTRLTVL.

The J gene is TRBJ2-2, the V gene TRBV6-5; D is possibly TRBD1 (6 bases). V dropped 6 bases and J dropped 2 bases, with 13 bases sitting between them. In germline, CDR1 is MNHEY, CDR2 SVGAGI. The CDR3 has 15 amino acids. The CDR3 loop reads CASRRGQFNTGELFF. In DNA, the CDR3 is TGTGCCAGCAGGCGTGGACAGTTTAACACCGGGGAGCTGTTTTTT.

This chain joins TRBV11-2 and TRBJ2-7; D is uncertain. This CDR3 has 15 residues. The V end was cut by 5 bases, the J end by 5 bases, with 19 bases between. CDR1 SGHAT and CDR2 FQNNGV come from the germline V gene. The DNA for the CDR3 is TGTGCCAGCAGCGCCGTAAAAGGGCGTTTAAACGAGCAGTACTTC. It yields the protein CASSAVKGRLNEQYF.

This rearrangement joins TRBV7-3 to TRBJ2-5, with D perhaps TRBD2 (6 bases). Germline CDR1 is SGHTA and CDR2 is FQGTGA. The CDR3 extends over 13 amino acids. V gave up 2 bases and J gave up 5 bases, with 9 bases separating them. The CDR3 DNA reads TGTGCCAGCAGCTTAGGCGGGAAGGAGACCCAGTACTTC. Its protein is CASSLGGKETQYF.

The CDR3 coding sequence is TGTGCCAGCATCCCTCCGGGGAACTCCTACGAGCAGTACTTC. It encodes CASIPPGNSYEQYF. The rearrangement joins TRBV6-1 to TRBJ2-7; D may be TRBD2 (5 bases). There are 14 residues in the CDR3. CDR1 and CDR2 (germline): MNHNS, SASEGT. Trimming shortened V by 7 bases and J by 0 bases, and 13 bases separated the two germline ends.

The chain carries TRBV7-9 and TRBJ1-4; 8 nucleotides agree with TRBD1. Per the germline V gene, CDR1 is SEHNR and CDR2 is FQNEAQ (reference sequence). The CDR3 totals 16 residues. The junction had 12 bases not matched to a gene; V was cut back by 4 bases and J by 8 bases. CDR3 protein: CASSYTGTGVGEKLFF. In DNA, the CDR3 is TGTGCCAGCAGCTACACCGGGACAGGTGTTGGCGAAAAACTGTTTTTT.

This chain joins TRBV19 and TRBJ2-1; 8 bases match TRBD1. CDR1 is LNHDA, CDR2 SQIVND, per germline (reference sequence). The V and J ends lost 5 bases and 6 bases, in that order; junction bases with no gene match: 3. This CDR3 region has 13 residues. The CDR3 loop reads CASSGQGANEQFF. In DNA, the CDR3 is TGTGCCAGTAGTGGACAGGGTGCCAATGAGCAGTTCTTC. Looking up the rest from reference TRBV19 and TRBJ2-1 gives the full variable domain: DGGITQSPKYLFRKEGQNVTLSCEQNLNHDAMYWYRQDPGQGLRLIYYSQIVNDFQKGDIAEGYSVSREKKESFPLTVTSAQKNPTAFYLCASSGQGANEQFFGPGTRLTVL.